The 30 T cell receptor beta chains presented below share a single source sample, sequenced in a study of blood T cell repertoires in COVID-19. Method: immunoSEQ multiplex PCR; TCRdb's copy keeps in-frame clones and lacks some. This table holds around 40,000 clones, about 90% found once. Sequenced: peripheral blood. Every receptor here comes from a man aged 50 to 60 with active or convalescent COVID-19.

This chain connects TRBV24-1 to TRBJ2-2, with TRBD1 matching 9 bases. There are 14 residues in the CDR3. V lost 11 bases, J lost 6 bases, and 9 bases stayed unmatched. CDR1 is KGHDR and CDR2 is SFDVKD in the germline V gene. The CDR3 DNA is TGTGCCAGCGCCGGGACAGGGACCCCCGGGGAGCTGTTTTTT. Translation gives CASAGTGTPGELFF.

The gene calls are TRBV5-1 and TRBJ1-2, with a weak D call TRBD1 (6 bases). CDR1 and CDR2 (germline): SGHRS, YFSETQ. The V gene lost 0 bases and the J gene lost 8 bases, with 8 bases spanning the gap. The CDR3 consists of 12 residues. CDR3 sequence reads: CASSLVGQGYTF. As DNA, the CDR3 is TGCGCCAGCAGCTTGGTCGGACAGGGCTACACCTTC.

The CDR3 is CASKSGMTDTQYF. In DNA, the CDR3 is TGTGCCAGTAAGAGCGGGATGACAGATACGCAGTATTTT. The gene calls are TRBV19 and TRBJ2-3; 7 nucleotides agree with TRBD2. The CDR3 is made up of 13 amino acids. With V trimmed by 7 bases and J by 3 bases, 4 bases remained unmatched. Germline values: CDR1 LNHDA, CDR2 SQIVND (reference sequence).

The chain combines TRBV24-1 with TRBJ2-1; 8 bases line up with TRBD2. This CDR3 has 15 amino acids. V dropped 5 bases and J dropped 5; count of bases not matched to a gene: 7. Germline V gene lookup returns CDR1 KGHDR and CDR2 SFDVKD. Here the CDR3 reads CATSGSSGSNNEQFF. CDR3 in DNA: TGTGCCACCAGTGGGTCTAGCGGGTCCAACAATGAGCAGTTCTTC.

This chain uses TRBV11-2 with TRBJ2-5, with D possibly matching TRBD2 (5 bases). Trimming took 2 bases from V and 5 from J, leaving 6 bases between them. CDR1 is SGHAT, CDR2 FQNNGV, per germline. This CDR3 comprises 12 residues. As DNA, the CDR3 is TGTGCCAGCAGCTTAACGGGGGAGACCCAGTACTTC. This gives the protein CASSLTGETQYF.

This CDR3 is CASTNRQGRDEQFF. The CDR3 bases are TGTGCCAGTACCAACAGACAGGGGAGGGATGAGCAGTTCTTC. This rearrangement joins TRBV19 to TRBJ2-1, with D tentatively TRBD1 (8 bases). Germline V gives CDR1 LNHDA, CDR2 SQIVND (reference sequence). The V and J ends lost 7 bases and 8 bases respectively, with 18 bases between them. The CDR3 covers 14 residues.

The V and J genes are TRBV30 and TRBJ1-6, with 7 bases lining up with TRBD1. J gave up 6 bases and V 2 bases, and 10 bases lay outside the gene matches. The CDR3 sequence is 16 residues long. Germline-derived CDR1 and CDR2 are GTSNPN and SVGIG (reference sequence). CDR3 DNA: TGTGCCTGGAGTAGGTGGGGACAGCCTACTAATTCACCCCTCCACTTT. It encodes CAWSRWGQPTNSPLHF.

The chain links TRBV27 to TRBJ1-5; 7 bases line up with TRBD1. J was trimmed by 6 bases and V by 3 bases; bases with no gene match: 2. The CDR3 runs 13 residues. CDR1 and CDR2 from the germline V gene are MNHEY and SMNVEV (reference sequence). CDR3 bases: TGTGCCAGCAGTTTCGACAGGGTTCAGCCCCAGCATTTT. Its translation: CASSFDRVQPQHF.

The V gene is TRBV24-1, the J gene TRBJ1-6; D not resolved. The CDR3 totals 15 residues. Trimming left V 7 bases short and J 2 bases short, with 11 bases between. Germline V gene sequence: CDR1 KGHDR, CDR2 SFDVKD. As DNA, the CDR3 is TGTGCCACCAGATACCCGGGAGCCTATAATTCACCCCTCCACTTT. Protein sequence: CATRYPGAYNSPLHF.

The chain recombines TRBV28 with TRBJ1-2; D is possibly TRBD1 (6 bases). The CDR3 is 13 amino acids. Trimming removed 6 bases at V and 7 bases at J, with 15 bases between. Germline V gives CDR1 MDHEN, CDR2 SYDVKM. DNA of the CDR3: TGTGCCAGCAGCCTCGGGGGGCGCGTTGGCTACACCTTC. Translation: CASSLGGRVGYTF.

The gene calls are TRBV21-1 and TRBJ1-2. TRBV21-1 is a known pseudogene. This CDR3 has 15 amino acids. The CDR3 DNA follows: TGTGCCAGCAGCAAAGGGCGGCAGATTAACTATGGCTACACCTTC. This gives the protein CASSKGRQINYGYTF.

This sequence joins TRBV18 and TRBJ1-2; the match to TRBD1 covers 8 bases. Germline V gene data show CDR1 as KGHSH and CDR2 as LQKENI. The CDR3 is 16 residues long. The V gene end was trimmed by 3 bases and the J gene end by 4 bases; junction bases not matched to a gene: 10. CDR3: CASSPSGQGNFYGYTF. In DNA, the CDR3 is TGTGCCAGCTCACCGTCCGGACAGGGAAATTTCTATGGCTACACCTTC.

This clone was seen a few times. The CDR3 loop reads CASRPSGRDTQYF. In DNA form, the CDR3 reads TGCGCCAGCAGACCTAGCGGGAGGGATACGCAGTATTTT. The rearrangement uses TRBV5-1 and TRBJ2-3; TRBD2 matches at 11 bases. The junction had 2 bases not matched to a gene; V was cut back by 5 bases and J by 6 bases. CDR1 and CDR2 from the germline V gene are SGHRS and YFSETQ. The CDR3 runs to 13 residues.

The chain employs TRBV7-9 and TRBJ2-3; D remains unclear. V lost 5 bases to trimming and J lost 6 bases, with 6 bases between them. There are 11 residues in the CDR3. The germline V gene encodes CDR1 SEHNR and CDR2 FQNEAQ (reference sequence). CDR3 region: CASSLPDTQYF. The CDR3 bases are TGTGCCAGCAGCCTCCCGGATACGCAGTATTTT.

This clone came up once. This chain joins TRBV7-9 and TRBJ2-3; D is possibly TRBD2 (7 bases). With 1 base removed from V and 6 bases from J, the gap between germline ends came to 14 bases. The germline gives CDR1 SEHNR, CDR2 FQNEAQ (reference sequence). The CDR3 is 15 residues long. The CDR3 protein is CASSLGGREWDTQYF. CDR3 coding DNA: TGTGCCAGCAGCTTAGGGGGGCGGGAGTGGGATACGCAGTATTTT.

V is TRBV5-1 and J is TRBJ2-3, with D unresolved. The V gene's germline CDR1 is SGHRS and CDR2 YFSETQ. V was shortened by 0 bases and J by 2 bases, with 10 bases between the two germline ends. CDR3 length equals 15 residues. The CDR3 sequence is CASSLDSFLTDTQYF. The CDR3 DNA reads as TGCGCCAGCAGCTTGGACTCCTTCCTCACAGATACGCAGTATTTT.

The gene calls are TRBV30 and TRBJ1-1; possibly TRBD1 for D (6 bases). The V end lost 2 bases, the J end lost 6 bases, and 19 bases lay between the germline ends. CDR3 length equals 15 residues. The germline gives CDR1 GTSNPN, CDR2 SVGIG (reference sequence). The CDR3 DNA reads TGTGCCTGGAGTCCCCCACAGGGTAGGCCGGCTGAAGCTTTCTTT. It translates to CAWSPPQGRPAEAFF. The complete variable domain, with remaining parts taken from reference TRBV30 and TRBJ1-1, reads SQTIHQWPATLVQPVGSPLSLECTVEGTSNPNLYWYRQAAGRGLQLLFYSVGIGQISSEVPQNLSASRPQDRQFILSSKKLLLSDSGFYLCAWSPPQGRPAEAFFGQGTRLTVV.

The chain recombines TRBV28 with TRBJ1-5; TRBD1 matches 7 bases. Germline V CDR1 and CDR2: MDHEN, SYDVKM. The V and J ends lost 8 bases and 0 bases, in that order; junction bases with no gene match: 13. There are 17 residues in the CDR3. CDR3 residues: CASGRQGWDYSNQPQHF. The CDR3 DNA follows: TGTGCCAGCGGCAGACAGGGCTGGGATTATAGCAATCAGCCCCAGCATTTT.

This clone has just one count. The gene calls are TRBV7-2 and TRBJ1-2; D is possibly TRBD1 (6 bases). CDR1 SGHTA and CDR2 FQGNSA come from the germline V gene. The CDR3 extends over 16 amino acids. Trimming took 1 base from V and 3 from J, leaving 15 bases between them. CDR3 coding DNA: TGTGCCAGCAGCTTAGTCGCAGGGGCTCTGTACTATGGCTACACCTTC. It encodes CASSLVAGALYYGYTF.

This clone showed up just once. This chain links TRBV6-1 with TRBJ1-5; TRBD1 matches at 9 bases. From germline, CDR1 is MNHNS and CDR2 SASEGT. The CDR3 has 18 residues. J lost 2 bases, V lost 2 bases, and 10 bases had no gene match. The CDR3 DNA reads TGTGCCAGCAGTGAAATCATTCCCCGGACAGGGGGCAATCAGCCCCAGCATTTT. Translation gives CASSEIIPRTGGNQPQHF.

Written as DNA, the CDR3 is TGTGCCAGCAGTTTGGTGCAGGGTCCGACCTACGAGCAGTACTTC. It translates to CASSLVQGPTYEQYF. The V call is TRBV28, the J call TRBJ2-7, with D possibly matching TRBD1 (5 bases). Germline CDR1 is MDHEN and CDR2 is SYDVKM. The length of the CDR3 is 15 residues. V lost 3 bases, J lost 2 bases, and 14 bases lay in between. The whole variable domain, remainder taken from reference TRBV28 and TRBJ2-7, is DVKVTQSSRYLVKRTGEKVFLECVQDMDHENMFWYRQDPGLGLRLIYFSYDVKMKEKGDIPEGYSVSREKKERFSLILESASTNQTSMYLCASSLVQGPTYEQYFGPGTRLTVT.

This clone was seen a few times. This chain links TRBV7-6 with TRBJ1-6; the match to TRBD1 covers 11 bases. Germline V gene data show CDR1 as SGHVS and CDR2 as FNYEAQ. The CDR3 runs 16 residues. Trimming removed 2 bases from V and 7 bases from J; junction bases left unmatched: 4. Written as DNA, the CDR3 is TGTGCCAGCAGCTTAAATGGACAGGGGGCGAATTCACCCCTCCACTTT. This codes for CASSLNGQGANSPLHF.

The chain carries TRBV15 and TRBJ2-7; 9 nucleotides match TRBD1. The CDR3 loop spans 15 amino acids. Germline-derived CDR1 and CDR2 are LNHNV and YYDKDF (reference sequence). V trimming: 5 bases; J trimming: 4 bases; junction bases outside the gene matches: 9. The CDR3 DNA is TGTGCCACCAGCGCCACAGGGGGCGCTTGGTACGAGCAGTACTTC. Amino acid sequence: CATSATGGAWYEQYF. The full variable domain, completed using reference TRBV15 and TRBJ2-7, is DAMVIQNPRYQVTQFGKPVTLSCSQTLNHNVMYWYQQKSSQAPKLLFHYYDKDFNNEADTPDNFQSRRPNTSFCFLDIRSPGLGDTAMYLCATSATGGAWYEQYFGPGTRLTVT.

The chain joins TRBV29-1 to TRBJ2-1, with 8 bases fitting TRBD2. This CDR3 comprises 15 residues. Germline CDR1 reads SQVTM; CDR2 reads ANQGSEA. Trimming took 6 bases from V and 0 from J; bases not matched to a gene: 7. CDR3 sequence: CSVAGGASSYNEQFF. CDR3 bases: TGCAGCGTCGCCGGGGGGGCTAGCTCCTACAATGAGCAGTTCTTC.

The chain is built from TRBV5-5 and TRBJ1-5, with 7 bases aligning to TRBD1. Trimming removed 2 bases from V and 9 bases from J; junction bases left unmatched: 8. CDR1 is SGHKS and CDR2 is YYEKEE in the germline V gene (reference sequence). The CDR3 totals 14 residues. This CDR3 reads CASSFGTALSPQHF. CDR3 in DNA: TGTGCCAGCAGCTTTGGGACAGCCCTCTCGCCCCAGCATTTT.

V and J are TRBV29-1 and TRBJ1-5, with 10 bases fitting TRBD1. Germline V gene lookup returns CDR1 SQVTM and CDR2 ANQGSEA. J lost 3 bases, V lost 3 bases, and 8 bases had no gene match. The CDR3 covers 16 residues. The chain's CDR3 is CSVEYRDRGINQPQHF. The DNA of the CDR3 is TGCAGCGTTGAGTACCGGGACAGGGGCATCAATCAGCCCCAGCATTTT.

This chain uses TRBV6-5 with TRBJ1-5; D unresolved. CDR3 length: 14 residues. The germline V gene has CDR1 MNHEY and CDR2 SVGAGI. V shed 2 bases and J shed 4 bases, with 9 bases lying between them. The CDR3 DNA is TGTGCCAGCAGTTACGCGTCGGGGAATCAGCCCCAGCATTTT. Its translation: CASSYASGNQPQHF.

The J gene is TRBJ2-3, the V gene TRBV5-1; 9 bases are a match to TRBD2. V dropped 0 bases and J dropped 4; count of bases not matched to a gene: 6. This CDR3 region has 16 residues. Per germline, CDR1 SGHRS and CDR2 YFSETQ. In DNA form, the CDR3 reads TGCGCCAGCAGCTTGGCGCCTAGCGGGGATGCAGATACGCAGTATTTT. It encodes CASSLAPSGDADTQYF.

This clone was counted between two and nine times. The chain combines TRBV6-5 with TRBJ1-1; perhaps TRBD1 as D (5 bases). Looked up from germline, CDR1 is MNHEY and CDR2 is SVGAGI. The CDR3 has 11 amino acids. V was cut by 8 bases and J by 7 bases, with 11 bases left in between. CDR3 in DNA: TGTGCCAGCGGAAGGGGCAGTGAAGCTTTCTTT. Translated, it gives CASGRGSEAFF.

The sample holds a few counts of this clone. V and J are TRBV7-3 and TRBJ2-2; no reliable D call. This CDR3 spans 13 amino acids. Germline V gives CDR1 SGHTA, CDR2 FQGTGA. The V end was cut by 2 bases, the J end by 7 bases, with 8 bases between. The CDR3 loop reads CASSLRQDGELFF. The CDR3 bases are TGTGCCAGCAGCTTACGACAAGACGGGGAGCTGTTTTTT.